The 5 T cell receptor beta chains listed next were all sequenced from one sample in a study of naive and memory T cell subsets. Four PCR rounds used nested alpha and beta constant region primers plus the SP2 primer. TCRdb re-called the 5' RACE reads with MiXCR, one entry per CDR3 protein. The repertoire holds more than 45,000 distinct CDR3 sequences, roughly 4.7% seen once, with roughly 0.8% in the top ten. TCR cDNA received a 3' ligated oligonucleotide that carried a UMI. The receptors derive from a female donor in good health.

This clonotype was counted at least ten times. V is TRBV12-3 or TRBV12-4 and J is TRBJ1-2, with D unclear. The CDR3 is 15 residues long. V was cut by 4 bases and J by 4 bases, with 16 bases left in between. The CDR3 DNA is TGTGCCAGCAGTTCTCACCCCGGACTGAGCTATGGCTACACCTTC. It encodes CASSSHPGLSYGYTF.

This clonotype has a count of ten or more. The rearrangement links TRBV20-1 to TRBJ2-7; 7 bases align to TRBD1. With 0 bases clipped from V and 0 bases from J, the junction kept 8 bases outside the gene matches. The germline CDR1 and CDR2 sequences are DFQATT and SNEGSKA (reference sequence). CDR3 length: 16 residues. DNA for the CDR3: TGCAGTGCTAGAGATCCCCTTGGGGACAGCTCCTACGAGCAGTACTTC. This gives the protein CSARDPLGDSSYEQYF.

This clonotype has ten or more counts. This rearrangement joins TRBV12-3 or TRBV12-4 to TRBJ1-3; D ambiguous. The germline V and J ends were trimmed by 3 bases and 1 base, with 10 bases remaining between them. The CDR3 has 15 residues. The chain's CDR3 is CASSLRRPSGNTIYF. The CDR3 bases are TGTGCCAGCAGTTTGCGCAGACCGTCTGGAAACACCATATATTTT.

This clonotype has a count of ten or more. The V and J genes are TRBV7-8 and TRBJ2-7; D is perhaps TRBD2 (6 bases). Trimming took 4 bases from V and 3 from J, leaving 16 bases between them. The CDR3 is made up of 15 amino acids. Germline V lookup: CDR1 SGHVS, CDR2 FQNEAQ. CDR3 protein: CASSSTPGLYYEQYF. The CDR3 DNA sequence: TGTGCCAGCAGCTCAACCCCGGGACTGTACTACGAGCAGTACTTC.

This clonotype occurred many times. This chain links TRBV5-1 with TRBJ1-5, with 7 bases matching TRBD1. The V gene's germline CDR1 is SGHRS and CDR2 YFSETQ. The junction had 8 bases not matched to a gene; V was cut back by 4 bases and J by 7 bases. The CDR3 extends over 14 amino acids. CDR3 nucleotide sequence: TGCGCCAGCAGCCGGGATCAGGGGGGCCAGCCCCAGCATTTT. This gives the protein CASSRDQGGQPQHF.